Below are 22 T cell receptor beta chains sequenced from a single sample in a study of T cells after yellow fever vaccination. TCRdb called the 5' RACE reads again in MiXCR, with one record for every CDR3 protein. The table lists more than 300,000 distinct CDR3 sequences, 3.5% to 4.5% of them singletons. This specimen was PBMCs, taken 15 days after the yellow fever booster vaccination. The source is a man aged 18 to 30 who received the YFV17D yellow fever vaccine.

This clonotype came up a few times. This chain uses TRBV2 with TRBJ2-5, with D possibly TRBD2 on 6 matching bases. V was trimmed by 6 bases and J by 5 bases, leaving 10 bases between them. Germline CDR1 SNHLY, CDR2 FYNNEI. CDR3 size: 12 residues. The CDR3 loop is CASRGDSETQYF. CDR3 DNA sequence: TGTGCCAGCAGGGGGGACTCGGAGACCCAGTACTTC.

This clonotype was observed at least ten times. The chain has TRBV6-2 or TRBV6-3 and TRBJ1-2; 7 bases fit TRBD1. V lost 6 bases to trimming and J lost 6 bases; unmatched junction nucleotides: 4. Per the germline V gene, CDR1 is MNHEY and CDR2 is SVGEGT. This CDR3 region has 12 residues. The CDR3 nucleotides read TGTGCCAGCAGAGGGACAGCCCATGGCTACACCTTC. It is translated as CASRGTAHGYTF.

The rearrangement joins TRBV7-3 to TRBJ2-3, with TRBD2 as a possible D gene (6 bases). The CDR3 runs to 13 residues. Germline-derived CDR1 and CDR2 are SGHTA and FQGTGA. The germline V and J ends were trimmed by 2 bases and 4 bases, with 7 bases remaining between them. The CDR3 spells CASSLLAPDTQYF. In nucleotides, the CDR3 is TGTGCCAGCAGCTTACTAGCGCCAGATACGCAGTATTTT.

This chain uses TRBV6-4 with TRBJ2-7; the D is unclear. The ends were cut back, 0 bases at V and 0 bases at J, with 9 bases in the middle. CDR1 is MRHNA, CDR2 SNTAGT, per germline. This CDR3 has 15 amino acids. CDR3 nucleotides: TGTGCCAGCAGTGACTCTGGCAGGACCTCCTACGAGCAGTACGTC. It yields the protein CASSDSGRTSYEQYV.

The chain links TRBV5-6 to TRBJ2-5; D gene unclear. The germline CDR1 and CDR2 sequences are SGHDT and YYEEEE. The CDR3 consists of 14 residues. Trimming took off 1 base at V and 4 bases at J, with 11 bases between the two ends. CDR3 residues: CASSLRRFLETQYF. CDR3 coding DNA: TGTGCCAGCAGCTTGCGTAGGTTTTTAGAGACCCAGTACTTC. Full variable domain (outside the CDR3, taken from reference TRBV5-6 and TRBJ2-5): DAGVTQSPTHLIKTRGQQVTLRCSPKSGHDTVSWYQQALGQGPQFIFQYYEEEERQRGNFPDRFSGHQFPNYSSELNVNALLLGDSALYLCASSLRRFLETQYFGPGTRLLVL.

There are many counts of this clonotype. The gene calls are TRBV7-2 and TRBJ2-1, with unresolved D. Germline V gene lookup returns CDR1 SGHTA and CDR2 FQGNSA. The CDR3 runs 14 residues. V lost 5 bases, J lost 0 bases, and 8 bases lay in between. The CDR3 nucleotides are TGTGCCAGCAGCCATAGGGACTCCTACAATGAGCAGTTCTTC. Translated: CASSHRDSYNEQFF.

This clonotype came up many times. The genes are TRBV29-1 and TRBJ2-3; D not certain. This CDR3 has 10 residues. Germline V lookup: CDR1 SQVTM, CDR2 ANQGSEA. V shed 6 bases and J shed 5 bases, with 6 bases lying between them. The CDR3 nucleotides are TGCAGCGTGAGAAAAGATACGCAGTATTTT. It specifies CSVRKDTQYF.

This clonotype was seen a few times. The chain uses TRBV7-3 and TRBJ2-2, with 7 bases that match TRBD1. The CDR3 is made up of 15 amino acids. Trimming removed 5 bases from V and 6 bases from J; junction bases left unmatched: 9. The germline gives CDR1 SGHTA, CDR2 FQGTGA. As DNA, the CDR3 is TGTGCCAGCAGCCCGAACCGGGACAGCGCCGGGGAGCTGTTTTTT. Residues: CASSPNRDSAGELFF.

The CDR3 coding sequence is TGTGCCAGCAGTTACTCGAGTAACAGGCTAGGGGGGACCCAGTACTTC. Translation gives CASSYSSNRLGGTQYF. V gene TRBV6-5 combines with J gene TRBJ2-5; a weak D match, TRBD1 (6 bases). Per germline, CDR1 MNHEY and CDR2 SVGAGI. V was cut by 0 bases and J by 7 bases, with 18 bases left in between. This CDR3 region has 16 residues.

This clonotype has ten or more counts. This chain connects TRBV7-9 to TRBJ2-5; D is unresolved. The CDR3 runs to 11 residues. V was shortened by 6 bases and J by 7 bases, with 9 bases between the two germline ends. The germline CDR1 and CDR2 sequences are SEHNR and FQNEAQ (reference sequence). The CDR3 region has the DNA TGTGCCAGCAGACGAAGAGGGACCCAGTACTTC. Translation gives CASRRRGTQYF. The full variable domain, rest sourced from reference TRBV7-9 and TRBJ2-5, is DTGVSQNPRHKITKRGQNVTFRCDPISEHNRLYWYRQTLGQGPEFLTYFQNEAQLEKSRLLSDRFSAERPKGSFSTLEIQRTEQGDSAMYLCASRRRGTQYFGPGTRLLVL.

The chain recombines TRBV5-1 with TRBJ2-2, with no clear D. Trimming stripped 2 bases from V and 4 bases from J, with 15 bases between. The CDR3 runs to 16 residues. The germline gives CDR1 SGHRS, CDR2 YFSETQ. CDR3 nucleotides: TGCGCCAGCAGCTTCTCTAATCTGGCGGCCACCGGGGAGCTGTTTTTT. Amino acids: CASSFSNLAATGELFF.

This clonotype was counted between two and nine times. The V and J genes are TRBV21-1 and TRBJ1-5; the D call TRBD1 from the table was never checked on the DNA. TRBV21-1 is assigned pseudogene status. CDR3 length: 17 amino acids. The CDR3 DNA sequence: TGTGCCAGCAGCACACCCCCTGGGGACAGATCCAATCAGCCCCAGCATTTT. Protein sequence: CASSTPPGDRSNQPQHF.

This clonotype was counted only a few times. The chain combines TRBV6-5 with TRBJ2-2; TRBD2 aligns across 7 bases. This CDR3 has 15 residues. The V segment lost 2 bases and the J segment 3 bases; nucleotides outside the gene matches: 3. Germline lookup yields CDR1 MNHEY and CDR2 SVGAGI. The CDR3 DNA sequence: TGTGCCAGCAGTTACGGCGGGGGACACACCGGGGAGCTGTTTTTT. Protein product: CASSYGGGHTGELFF.

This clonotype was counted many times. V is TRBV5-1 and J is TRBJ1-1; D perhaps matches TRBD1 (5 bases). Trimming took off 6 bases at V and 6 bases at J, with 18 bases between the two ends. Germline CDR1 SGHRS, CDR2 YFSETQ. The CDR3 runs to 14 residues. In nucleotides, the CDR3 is TGCGCCAGCACAACAGGAACACTTAACGCTGAAGCTTTCTTT. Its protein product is CASTTGTLNAEAFF.

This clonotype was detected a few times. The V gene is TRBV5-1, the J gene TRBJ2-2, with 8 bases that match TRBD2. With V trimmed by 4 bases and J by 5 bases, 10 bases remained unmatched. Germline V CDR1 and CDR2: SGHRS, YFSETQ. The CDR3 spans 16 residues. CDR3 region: CASSPGPAGETGELFF. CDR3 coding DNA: TGCGCCAGCAGCCCCGGGCCAGCGGGGGAAACCGGGGAGCTGTTTTTT. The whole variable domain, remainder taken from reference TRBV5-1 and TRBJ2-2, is KAGVTQTPRYLIKTRGQQVTLSCSPISGHRSVSWYQQTPGQGLQFLFEYFSETQRNKGNFPGRFSGRQFSNSRSEMNVSTLELGDSALYLCASSPGPAGETGELFFGEGSRLTVL.

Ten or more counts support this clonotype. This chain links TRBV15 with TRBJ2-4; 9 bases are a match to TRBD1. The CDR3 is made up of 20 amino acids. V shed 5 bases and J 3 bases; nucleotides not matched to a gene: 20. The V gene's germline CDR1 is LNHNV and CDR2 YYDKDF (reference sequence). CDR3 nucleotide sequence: TGTGCCACCAGCGGAAATCTAGGGGACAGGGTACATCTCGTCAAAAACATTCAGTACTTC. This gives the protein CATSGNLGDRVHLVKNIQYF.

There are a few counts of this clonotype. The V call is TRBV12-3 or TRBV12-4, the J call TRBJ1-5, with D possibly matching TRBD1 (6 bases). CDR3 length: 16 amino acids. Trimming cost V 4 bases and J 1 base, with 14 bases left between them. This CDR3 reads CASSSKTGGSNQPQHF. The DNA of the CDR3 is TGTGCCAGCAGTTCCAAGACAGGTGGGAGCAATCAGCCCCAGCATTTT.

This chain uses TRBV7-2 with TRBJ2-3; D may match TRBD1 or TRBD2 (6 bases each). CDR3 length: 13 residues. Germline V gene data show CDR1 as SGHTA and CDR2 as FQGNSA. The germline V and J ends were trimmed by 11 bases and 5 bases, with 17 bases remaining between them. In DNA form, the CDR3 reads TGTGCCGGTGCGAGGGGGGCGGAAGATACGCAGTATTTT. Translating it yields CAGARGAEDTQYF.

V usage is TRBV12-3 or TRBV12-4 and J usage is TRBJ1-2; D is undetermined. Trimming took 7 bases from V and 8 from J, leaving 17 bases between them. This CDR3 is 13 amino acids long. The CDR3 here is CASTILLGEGYTF. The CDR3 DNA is TGTGCCAGCACCATACTGTTGGGAGAAGGCTACACCTTC.

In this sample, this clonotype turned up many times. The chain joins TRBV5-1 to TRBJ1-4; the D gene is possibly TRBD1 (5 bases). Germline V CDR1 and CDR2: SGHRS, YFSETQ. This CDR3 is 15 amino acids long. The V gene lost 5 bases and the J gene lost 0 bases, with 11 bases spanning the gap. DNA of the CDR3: TGCGCCAGCAGACGTATGACAGCAACTAATGAAAAACTGTTTTTT. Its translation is CASRRMTATNEKLFF.

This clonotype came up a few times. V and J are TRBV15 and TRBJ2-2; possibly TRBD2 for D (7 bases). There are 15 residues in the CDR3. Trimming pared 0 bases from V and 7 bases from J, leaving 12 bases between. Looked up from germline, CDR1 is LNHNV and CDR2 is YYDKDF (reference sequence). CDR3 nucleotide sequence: TGTGCCACCAGCAGAGACCGGGGGGCCGGCGGGGAGCTGTTTTTT. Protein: CATSRDRGAGGELFF.

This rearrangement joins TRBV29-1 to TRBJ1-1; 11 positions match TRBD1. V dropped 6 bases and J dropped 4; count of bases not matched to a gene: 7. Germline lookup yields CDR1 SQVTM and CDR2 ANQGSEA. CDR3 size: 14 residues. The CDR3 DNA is TGCAGCGTGACGGGACAGGGGGTTAGCACTGAAGCTTTCTTT. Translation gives CSVTGQGVSTEAFF.